This TCR beta chain was recorded in a study of cytomegalovirus exposure and HLA in healthy donors. Remarks on this clone: The antigen remains undetermined.

Primers included in the PCR were 60 Vbeta and 13 Jbeta primers. This table comes from immunoSEQ multiplex PCR, and its TCRdb copy is limited to in-frame clones, with some not included. The table shows under 200,000 clones, with around four fifths occurring only once. This CDR3 contains 15 residues. The V gene end was trimmed by 3 bases and the J gene end by 9 bases; junction bases not matched to a gene: 4. Germline V lookup: CDR1 LNHDA, CDR2 SQIVND (reference sequence). Whole-study results and caveats: The authors listed around 150 TCR beta chains as cytomegalovirus-associated.

The V call is TRBV19, the J call TRBJ2-1, with 14 bases matching TRBD2. Sequenced sample: PBMCs. This TCR derives from a middle-aged man in good health and CMV-seropositive. The CDR3 here is CASSISTSGRAEQFF. CDR3 coding DNA: TGTGCCAGTAGTATTTCGACTAGCGGGAGGGCTGAGCAGTTCTTC.